This T cell receptor beta chain stems from a study of cytomegalovirus exposure and HLA in healthy donors. Study results and caveats: V- and J-gene trimming of TCR beta was linked (in a later analysis) to a missense DCLRE1C variant. A later look showed TCR association rates differing by HLA locus, highest for DRB1 and lowest for HLA-C. Researchers counted some 150 TCR beta chains as cytomegalovirus-associated.

A multiplex PCR was run with 60 Vbeta primers and 13 Jbeta primers. Per the original methods: The count from a later analysis was roughly 80 million unique TCR beta chains, around 10 million of them shared. The assay was immunoSEQ multiplex PCR, and TCRdb's table has in-frame clones only and misses some. Clone size and the V and J calls come from that table; the DNA yielded D and trimming. The sample contains 70,000 to 90,000 clones, approximately 82% of which appear only once. For this clone: Antigen specificity is unknown.

Germline values: CDR1 MNHEY, CDR2 SMNVEV (reference sequence). The V and J ends lost 3 bases and 4 bases respectively, with 10 bases between them. The CDR3 runs 13 residues. Material: PBMCs. The chain has TRBV27 and TRBJ2-7; D is unresolved. The clonotype comes from a man between 65 and 85 years old in good health and CMV-seropositive. CDR3 bases: TGTGCCAGCAGTTTGGGCAGATATTACGAGCAGTACTTC. It translates to CASSLGRYYEQYF.